The 18 T cell receptor beta chains below all came from one sample that was sequenced in a study of T-cell reconstitution after alpha-beta-depleted transplantation in children. Library preparation (for TCRbeta) was performed with unique molecular identifiers. TCRdb analysed the PCR reads with MiXCR anew, one entry per CDR3 protein. The sample lists around 800,000 distinct CDR3 sequences, roughly 16% seen once, with approximately 5% in the top ten. Here the sequenced sample was PBMCs, mostly from graft donor cells, taken 360 days after TCRalphabeta/CD19-depleted stem cell transplant. These receptors all stem from a male patient under 18 who had a stem cell transplant for acute lymphoblastic leukemia, so the T cells may come from the graft donor.

The CDR3 spells CASSQLGDGEQFF. CDR3 nucleotide sequence: TGTGCCAGCAGCCAATTAGGTGACGGGGAGCAGTTCTTC. V usage is TRBV3-1 and J usage is TRBJ2-1; D gene ambiguous. V shed 2 bases and J shed 10 bases, with 12 bases lying between them. CDR1 and CDR2 from the germline V gene are LGHDT and YNNKEL (reference sequence). There are 13 residues in the CDR3.

The chain uses TRBV6-5 and TRBJ2-3; D may be TRBD2 (5 bases). Trimming took 2 bases from V and 6 from J, leaving 12 bases between them. CDR3 length: 14 amino acids. From germline, CDR1 is MNHEY and CDR2 SVGAGI. The CDR3 loop is CASSYGQPGDTQYF. CDR3 in DNA: TGTGCCAGCAGTTACGGGCAACCGGGGGATACGCAGTATTTT.

The CDR3 DNA is TGTGCCAGCAGCTTTCTGTGGGGACTAGCGGGAAACACCGGGGAGCTGTTTTTT. As protein: CASSFLWGLAGNTGELFF. The rearrangement joins TRBV7-9 to TRBJ2-2, with TRBD2 matching 13 bases. Germline V gene sequence: CDR1 SEHNR, CDR2 FQNEAQ (reference sequence). The V segment lost 3 bases and the J segment 2 bases; nucleotides outside the gene matches: 6. The CDR3 sequence is 18 residues long. Full variable domain (outside the CDR3, taken from reference TRBV7-9 and TRBJ2-2): DTGVSQNPRHKITKRGQNVTFRCDPISEHNRLYWYRQTLGQGPEFLTYFQNEAQLEKSRLLSDRFSAERPKGSFSTLEIQRTEQGDSAMYLCASSFLWGLAGNTGELFFGEGSRLTVL.

The chain joins TRBV5-1 to TRBJ2-7; TRBD2 agrees at 10 bases. Germline-derived CDR1 and CDR2 are SGHRS and YFSETQ. The CDR3 is 16 amino acids. Trimming at V came to 0 bases and at J to 7 bases, leaving 10 bases not matched to a gene. CDR3 loop: CASSLAVTSGRGEQYF. The CDR3 nucleotides are TGCGCCAGCAGCTTGGCGGTCACGAGCGGGAGGGGTGAGCAGTACTTC. Together with reference TRBV5-1 and TRBJ2-7, the CDR3 gives the full variable domain: KAGVTQTPRYLIKTRGQQVTLSCSPISGHRSVSWYQQTPGQGLQFLFEYFSETQRNKGNFPGRFSGRQFSNSRSEMNVSTLELGDSALYLCASSLAVTSGRGEQYFGPGTRLTVT.

This clonotype was recorded many times. The chain employs TRBV19 and TRBJ2-3; 8 positions agree with TRBD2. CDR1 is LNHDA and CDR2 is SQIVND in the germline V gene (reference sequence). CDR3 size: 12 residues. V shed 3 bases, J shed 9 bases, and the junction held 2 bases outside the gene matches. CDR3 protein: CASSIGRVTQYF. The CDR3 DNA sequence: TGTGCCAGTAGTATCGGGAGGGTGACGCAGTATTTT. Complete variable domain (other parts from reference TRBV19 and TRBJ2-3): DGGITQSPKYLFRKEGQNVTLSCEQNLNHDAMYWYRQDPGQGLRLIYYSQIVNDFQKGDIAEGYSVSREKKESFPLTVTSAQKNPTAFYLCASSIGRVTQYFGPGTRLTVL.

The CDR3 region has the DNA TGTGCCAGCAGCTTAAGCAGGGCAGGGGGCGCCACTATCACTCACGAGCAGTACTTC. Translated: CASSLSRAGGATITHEQYF. The gene calls are TRBV11-1 and TRBJ2-7; 8 nucleotides match TRBD1. The CDR3 covers 19 residues. The germline V gene has CDR1 SGHAT and CDR2 FQDESV (reference sequence). The trim removed 2 bases at V and 5 bases at J, leaving 20 bases unmatched.

J is TRBJ2-3 and V is TRBV4-2, with 9 bases aligning to TRBD2. The J segment lost 4 bases and the V segment lost 2 bases, leaving 4 bases of the junction unmatched. The germline V gene encodes CDR1 LGHNA and CDR2 YNFKEQ. This CDR3 spans 15 amino acids. The CDR3 spells CASSQQIAGADTQYF. In DNA form, the CDR3 reads TGTGCCAGCAGCCAACAGATAGCGGGAGCAGATACGCAGTATTTT.

This clonotype was counted between two and nine times. The chain recombines TRBV12-3 or TRBV12-4 with TRBJ2-5; 12 bases are a match to TRBD1. The trim removed 5 bases at V and 5 bases at J, leaving 12 bases unmatched. There are 17 residues in the CDR3. The chain's CDR3 is CASSPGTGGRTRETQYF. The CDR3 bases are TGTGCCAGCAGTCCCGGGACAGGGGGCCGGACGCGGGAGACCCAGTACTTC.

The chain recombines TRBV5-1 with TRBJ1-2; 11 bases are shared with TRBD1. V lost 5 bases and J lost 7; bases outside the gene matches: 7. CDR3 length equals 14 residues. Germline CDR1 SGHRS, CDR2 YFSETQ. The CDR3 sequence: CASRIPGQGVGYTF. Written as DNA, the CDR3 is TGCGCCAGCAGGATTCCGGGACAGGGGGTTGGCTACACCTTC.

This clonotype was observed a few times. The CDR3 DNA follows: TGCAGCGTTAGAGGACAGAATTACGAGCAGTACTTC. The encoded protein is CSVRGQNYEQYF. The genes are TRBV29-1 and TRBJ2-7; D might be TRBD1 (6 bases). CDR1 and CDR2 from the germline V gene are SQVTM and ANQGSEA. Trimming shortened V by 5 bases and J by 4 bases, and 12 bases separated the two germline ends. This CDR3 has 12 residues.

The genes are TRBV5-1 and TRBJ2-2, with 9 nucleotides matching TRBD1. The CDR3 covers 16 residues. Germline CDR1 is SGHRS and CDR2 is YFSETQ. J was trimmed by 3 bases and V by 2 bases; bases with no gene match: 5. The CDR3 region is CASSFRDRVYTGELFF. The CDR3 region has the DNA TGCGCCAGCAGCTTCCGGGACAGGGTATACACCGGGGAGCTGTTTTTT.

This clonotype was seen a handful of times. The chain couples TRBV12-5 to TRBJ1-1; TRBD1 aligns across 9 bases. V was clipped by 3 bases and J by 8 bases; unmatched bases: 7. The germline CDR1 and CDR2 sequences are LGHNT and FRNRAP. This CDR3 is built from 14 residues. The CDR3 here is CASGFGTGGIEAFF. In nucleotides, the CDR3 is TGTGCTAGTGGTTTTGGAACAGGGGGCATAGAAGCTTTCTTT.

This clonotype was detected only a few times. This sequence joins TRBV11-3 and TRBJ2-1; tentatively, D is TRBD2 (6 bases). Germline V gene sequence: CDR1 SGHNT, CDR2 YENEEA. The CDR3 is made up of 17 amino acids. V was shortened by 8 bases and J by 2 bases, with 22 bases between the two germline ends. The DNA for the CDR3 is TGTGCCAGCTCCCCGTCCGTGATGTCTAGCGCCTACAATGAGCAGTTCTTC. This gives the protein CASSPSVMSSAYNEQFF.

A few counts support this clonotype. V gene TRBV7-2 combines with J gene TRBJ2-1; D ambiguous. The V end was cut by 2 bases, the J end by 4 bases, with 12 bases between. The CDR3 has 15 residues. Germline loops: CDR1 SGHTA, CDR2 FQGNSA. The CDR3 is CASSLYLRFYNEQFF. The DNA for the CDR3 is TGTGCCAGCAGCTTATATCTTCGCTTTTACAATGAGCAGTTCTTC.

V is TRBV6-2 or TRBV6-3 and J is TRBJ2-1; 8 bases are a match to TRBD2. The CDR3 runs to 17 residues. V dropped 2 bases and J dropped 5; count of bases not matched to a gene: 11. Germline values: CDR1 MNHEY, CDR2 SVGEGT. CDR3 loop: CASSYLGGRPPDNEQFF. As DNA, the CDR3 is TGTGCCAGCAGTTACCTTGGCGGGAGGCCGCCGGACAATGAGCAGTTCTTC.

This clonotype was counted only a few times. V and J are TRBV9 and TRBJ2-7; 7 nucleotides line up with TRBD1. The CDR3 covers 18 residues. In germline, CDR1 is SGDLS, CDR2 YYNGEE. V shed 4 bases and J 3 bases; nucleotides not matched to a gene: 19. The CDR3 sequence is CASSPSKTPGTAIYEQYF. The CDR3 DNA reads TGTGCCAGCAGCCCGTCTAAAACTCCCGGGACAGCGATCTACGAGCAGTACTTC.

This clonotype was found a few times. This rearrangement joins TRBV20-1 to TRBJ2-7, with D uncertain. CDR3 size: 13 residues. V shed 5 bases and J shed 5 bases, with 16 bases lying between them. The germline V gene has CDR1 DFQATT and CDR2 SNEGSKA (reference sequence). CDR3 loop: CSAGRLPPNEQYF. The CDR3 DNA sequence: TGCAGTGCTGGCCGACTGCCCCCCAACGAGCAGTACTTC.

In this sample, this clonotype turned up a few times. V is TRBV13 and J is TRBJ2-5, with 7 bases that match TRBD2. This CDR3 has 15 residues. V shed 5 bases and J 5 bases; nucleotides not matched to a gene: 11. Looked up from germline, CDR1 is PRHDT and CDR2 is FYEKMQ (reference sequence). CDR3 loop: CASSRGLGVEETQYF. The CDR3 region has the DNA TGTGCCAGCAGCCGCGGACTAGGGGTGGAGGAGACCCAGTACTTC.